This T cell receptor (beta chain) was recovered during a study of blood T cell repertoires in COVID-19. Study details: The United States, Italy and Spain provided the acute and convalescent COVID-19 samples.

Trimming cost V 3 bases and J 4 bases; bases outside gene matches: 3. The V gene's germline CDR1 is KGHSH and CDR2 LQKENI. The CDR3 contains 14 residues. As regards this clone: Other nucleotide sequences from this sample produce the same CDR3.

TCRdb's table, derived via immunoSEQ multiplex PCR, lists solely in-frame clones and lacks some. The data contain around 250,000 clones, about 87% of them singletons. Cohorts were based on clinical histories the participants reported. This clonotype originated in a woman aged 45-65 years who had recovered from COVID-19. The V and J genes are TRBV18 and TRBJ1-5, with 7 bases matching TRBD1. The sequenced sample was PBMCs or T cells enriched from blood (not recorded which). CDR3 DNA sequence: TGTGCCAGCTCACCGGGACAGCAGAATCAGCCCCAGCATTTT. Amino acids: CASSPGQQNQPQHF.